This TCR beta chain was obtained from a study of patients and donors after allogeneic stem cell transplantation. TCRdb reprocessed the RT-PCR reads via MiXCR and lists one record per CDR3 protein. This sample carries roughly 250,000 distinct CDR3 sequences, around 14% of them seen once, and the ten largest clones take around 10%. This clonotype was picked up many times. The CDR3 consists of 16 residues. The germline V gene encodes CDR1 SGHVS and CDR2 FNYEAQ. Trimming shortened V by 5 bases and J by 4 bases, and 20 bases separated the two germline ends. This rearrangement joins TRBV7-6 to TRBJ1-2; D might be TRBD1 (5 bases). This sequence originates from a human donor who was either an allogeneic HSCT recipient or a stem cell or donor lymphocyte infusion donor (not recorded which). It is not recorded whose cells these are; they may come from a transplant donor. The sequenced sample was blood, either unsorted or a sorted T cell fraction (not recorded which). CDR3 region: CASSPLVQGFGYGYTF. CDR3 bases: TGTGCCAGCAGCCCCCTCGTCCAGGGCTTTGGCTATGGCTACACCTTC. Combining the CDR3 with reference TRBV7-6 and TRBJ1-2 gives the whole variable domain GAGVSQSPRYKVTKRGQDVALRCDPISGHVSLYWYRQALGQGPEFLTYFNYEAQQDKSGLPNDRFSAERPEGSISTLTIQRTEQRDSAMYRCASSPLVQGFGYGYTFGSGTRLTVV.